This record looks at one T cell receptor (beta chain) sequence and its context. Its binding antigen is unknown. Nothing much larger sits one base from this clone, and base qualities are not available. This specimen belongs to a study of cytotoxic CD8 clonotypes in ibrutinib-treated CLL (dated by TCRdb to 2020 to 2022). Study-wide context: In this cohort, 15 or so patients were treatment-naive and about ten were relapsed/refractory, while some 18 had unmutated IGHV. Responses were partial in 24 patients and complete in 2; after median approximately 69 months follow-up, around 14 stayed in remission and 12 progressed. Samples at response were collected after a median of about 11 months of treatment, with a range of about 6 to 40 months. Samples averaged approximately 260,000 productive templates and 94,082 productive rearrangements. Of the approximately 90 people in the trial, around 25 had longitudinal samples available. Cryopreserved peripheral blood mononuclear cells were obtained before treatment, at response, and at either sustained remission or disease progression. All remission and progressive disease samples were collected while patients were still receiving ibrutinib.

General study outcomes and caveats: Clonality increased at ibrutinib response, stayed stable in sustained remission, and fell back toward baseline at progression. Sampling times were not matched between sustained-remission and progressing patients, and lymph node repertoires were not studied. At baseline, clonality was higher than in age-matched healthy donors and showed a strong correlation with circulating CD8+ T-cell counts. Public clonotypes were rare and either shrank or stayed stable during treatment, and the rise in clonality at ibrutinib response reflected expansion of private clonotypes.

The intended sense of this specimen's time point label: progressive disease on ibrutinib. For TCR beta library preparation, about 2.2 micrograms of genomic DNA was extracted from cryopreserved PBMCs. Longitudinal blood samples from CLL patients receiving ibrutinib monotherapy were subjected to high-throughput TCR beta sequencing. The patients took part in an open-label, single-center phase 2 trial of ibrutinib monotherapy. The junction shows trimming of 0 bases on V and 3 bases on J, plus 12 bases between the germline ends. CDR3 length: 16 amino acids, cysteine to phenylalanine. CDR3 DNA only is kept here, 48 bases in frame from base 1. In the germline V gene, CDR1 corresponds to MGHRA and CDR2 to YSYEKL. The goal of deep resolution MiSeq sequencing was a depth between 1 in 1 million and 1 in 200,000 T cells, and coverage averaged 10x per clonotype. TCR beta libraries were generated with the immunoSEQ hsTCRB Kit. As for how the authors treated the data: The data were analyzed with ImmunoSEQ Analyzer and ImmunoSEQ Data Assistant, and V, D and J gene assignments followed IMGT definitions. Clonality was computed as one minus normalized Shannon entropy of productive rearrangement frequencies, ranging from 0 to 1. Public clonotype analysis was restricted to overrepresented clonotypes comprising at least 0.05% of each patient's repertoire. Some 12 age-matched healthy donor repertoires from immuneACCESS served as clonality controls. Sourced from immuneACCESS, this table was stored by TCRdb with only in-frame sequences that have V and J called. A share of the clones is absent; for the studies checked, an unresolved V gene accounts for under half, and the remainder has no known explanation. That table gives V, J and clone size, and the DNA gave D and trimming. This sample is represented by about 35,000 clones; 70% to 80% of them were singletons. The ten biggest clones cover over 15% of the sample.

This receptor was taken from a human donor with chronic lymphocytic leukemia. Here the sequenced sample was PBMCs, taken at disease progression, from a patient treated with ibrutinib. This sequence uses TRBV4-1 and TRBJ1-3; confidence is insufficient to name the D gene. The CDR3 region has the sequence CASSQDPAAGGNTIYF. The DNA sequence follows: TGCGCCAGCAGCCAAGATCCAGCGGCTGGTGGAAACACCATATATTTT.